Listed below are T cell receptor beta chains from one sample, sequenced in a study of blood T cell repertoires in COVID-19. Measured with immunoSEQ multiplex PCR; TCRdb has only the in-frame clones, and not every one. The data show approximately 30,000 clones, approximately 90% seen once. Specimen: peripheral blood. These receptor sequences come from a human donor in a cohort sampled during active COVID-19. The CDR3 runs from the conserved cysteine through the conserved F or W. A D gene is named only where the DNA matches it firmly. The size entry is marked missing in some rows and otherwise reads once, few, many or a size class.

CDR3 DNA: TGTGCCAGTAGTATTGAAGGGGTAAACACCGGGGAGCTGTTTTTT
CDR3 protein: CASSIEGVNTGELFF
D gene: -
V gene: TRBV19
J gene: TRBJ2-2
clone size: few

CDR3 DNA: TGTGCCAGCAGCTTATTGGTTAGTGGTTTAGGCACAGATACGCAGTATTTT
CDR3 protein: CASSLLVSGLGTDTQYF
D gene: -
V gene: TRBV11-3
J gene: TRBJ2-3
clone size: -

CDR3 DNA: TGTGCCAGCAGCCCCCGGACAGGGTTACCCTACAATGAGCAGTTCTTC
CDR3 protein: CASSPRTGLPYNEQFF
D gene: TRBD1
V gene: TRBV13
J gene: TRBJ2-1
clone size: -

CDR3 DNA: TGTGCCAGCACCTCAGGACTAGCGGCTACAGATACGCAGTATTTT
CDR3 protein: CASTSGLAATDTQYF
D gene: TRBD2
V gene: TRBV7-6
J gene: TRBJ2-3
clone size: few

CDR3 DNA: TGTGCCAGCAGCTTTGGTAGAGGATCTAACTATGGCTACACCTTC
CDR3 protein: CASSFGRGSNYGYTF
D gene: -
V gene: TRBV11-2
J gene: TRBJ1-2
clone size: -

CDR3 DNA: TGCGCCAGCACCGATGGGGGGGGCACAGATACGCAGTATTTT
CDR3 protein: CASTDGGGTDTQYF
D gene: TRBD2
V gene: TRBV5-1
J gene: TRBJ2-3
clone size: -

CDR3 DNA: TGTGCCAGGGAACGGACAGGAATTTCTGGGGCCAACGTCCTGACTTTC
CDR3 protein: CARERTGISGANVLTF
D gene: TRBD1
V gene: TRBV7-2
J gene: TRBJ2-6
clone size: -

CDR3 DNA: TGTGCCAGCAGCGGCCGGGACAGCCCGTACAATGAGCAGTTCTTC
CDR3 protein: CASSGRDSPYNEQFF
D gene: TRBD1
V gene: TRBV9
J gene: TRBJ2-1
clone size: -

CDR3 DNA: TGTGCCAGCAGCTTGGACAGGGGACCTAATTCACCCCTCCACTTT
CDR3 protein: CASSLDRGPNSPLHF
D gene: TRBD1
V gene: TRBV5-4
J gene: TRBJ1-6
clone size: once

CDR3 DNA: TGTGGAGGTCCGGGAGATACGCAGTATTTT
CDR3 protein: CGGPGDTQYF
D gene: -
V gene: TRBV28
J gene: TRBJ2-3
clone size: -

CDR3 DNA: TGTGCCAGCAGACGACTAGCGGCGACCTACGAGCAGTACTTC
CDR3 protein: CASRRLAATYEQYF
D gene: TRBD2
V gene: TRBV5-5
J gene: TRBJ2-7
clone size: -

CDR3 DNA: TGTGCCAGCAGTACCCCTCGGACAGGGGGGCCTCCAGATACGCAGTATTTT
CDR3 protein: CASSTPRTGGPPDTQYF
D gene: TRBD1
V gene: TRBV6-2/TRBV6-3
J gene: TRBJ2-3
clone size: -

CDR3 DNA: TGTGCCAGCAGGCCTAGCGGGGACTCCTACAATGAGCAGTTCTTC
CDR3 protein: CASRPSGDSYNEQFF
D gene: TRBD2
V gene: TRBV2
J gene: TRBJ2-1
clone size: -

CDR3 DNA: TGTGCCAGCAGCCAAGATTCAACGGAGCACCTGGCCCAGTACTTC
CDR3 protein: CASSQDSTEHLAQYF
D gene: -
V gene: TRBV4-2
J gene: TRBJ2-5
clone size: -

CDR3 DNA: TGTGCCAGCAGCCCCCGGACTAGCGGGGGGAACACCGGGGAGCTGTTTTTT
CDR3 protein: CASSPRTSGGNTGELFF
D gene: TRBD2
V gene: TRBV7-3
J gene: TRBJ2-2
clone size: -

CDR3 DNA: TGCGCCAGCAGTGAAGGGGGAAATGGCTACACCTTC
CDR3 protein: CASSEGGNGYTF
D gene: -
V gene: TRBV10-2
J gene: TRBJ1-2
clone size: -